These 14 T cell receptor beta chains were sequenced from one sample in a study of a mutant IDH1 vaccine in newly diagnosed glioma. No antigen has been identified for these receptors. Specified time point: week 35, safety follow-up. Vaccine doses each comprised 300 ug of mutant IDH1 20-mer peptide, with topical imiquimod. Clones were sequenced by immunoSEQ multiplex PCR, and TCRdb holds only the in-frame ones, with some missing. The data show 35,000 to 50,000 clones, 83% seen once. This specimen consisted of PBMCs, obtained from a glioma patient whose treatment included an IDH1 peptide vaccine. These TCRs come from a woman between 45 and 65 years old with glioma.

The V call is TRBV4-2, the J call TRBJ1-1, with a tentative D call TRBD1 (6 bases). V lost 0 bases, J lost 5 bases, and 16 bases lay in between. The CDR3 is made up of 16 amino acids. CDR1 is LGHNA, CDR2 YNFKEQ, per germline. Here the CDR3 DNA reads TGTGCCAGCAGCCAAGAGGCCCGGGGGCGGTTGACTGAAGCTTTCTTT. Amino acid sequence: CASSQEARGRLTEAFF.

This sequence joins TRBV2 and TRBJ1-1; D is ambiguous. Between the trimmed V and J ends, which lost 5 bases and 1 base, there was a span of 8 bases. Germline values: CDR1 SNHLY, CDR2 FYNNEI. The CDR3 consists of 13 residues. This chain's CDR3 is CASSIKGNTEAFF. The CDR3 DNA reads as TGTGCCAGCAGTATCAAGGGGAACACTGAAGCTTTCTTT.

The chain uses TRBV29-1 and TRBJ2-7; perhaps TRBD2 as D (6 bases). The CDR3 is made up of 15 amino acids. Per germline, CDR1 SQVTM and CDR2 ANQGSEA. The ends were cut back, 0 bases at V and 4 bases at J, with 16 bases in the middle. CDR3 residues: CSVEDPQIGSYEQYF. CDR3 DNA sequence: TGCAGCGTTGAAGATCCGCAAATCGGGAGTTACGAGCAGTACTTC.

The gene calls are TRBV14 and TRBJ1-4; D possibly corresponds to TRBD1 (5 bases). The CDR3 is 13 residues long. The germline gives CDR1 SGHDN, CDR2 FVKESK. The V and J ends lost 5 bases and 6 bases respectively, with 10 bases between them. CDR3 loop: CASSGRDYEKLFF. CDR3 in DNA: TGTGCCAGCAGCGGCCGGGACTATGAAAAACTGTTTTTT.

The CDR3 DNA follows: TGCGCCAGCAGCCAAGGGGGACAAGAGACCCAGTACTTC. Its protein product is CASSQGGQETQYF. The J gene is TRBJ2-5, the V gene TRBV4-1; D is undetermined. Trimming cost V 1 base and J 2 bases, with 5 bases left between them. CDR1 is MGHRA and CDR2 is YSYEKL in the germline V gene. This CDR3 comprises 13 residues.

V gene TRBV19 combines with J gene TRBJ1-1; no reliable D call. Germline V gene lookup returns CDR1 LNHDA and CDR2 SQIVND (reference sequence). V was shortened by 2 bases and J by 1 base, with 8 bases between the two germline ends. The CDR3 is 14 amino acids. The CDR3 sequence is CASSIRVGNTEAFF. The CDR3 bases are TGTGCCAGTAGTATAAGAGTCGGGAACACTGAAGCTTTCTTT.

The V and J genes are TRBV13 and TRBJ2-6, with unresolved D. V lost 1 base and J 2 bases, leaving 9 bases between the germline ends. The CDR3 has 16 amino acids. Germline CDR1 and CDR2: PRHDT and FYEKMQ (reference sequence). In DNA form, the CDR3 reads TGTGCCAGCAGCTTAGAACGGCAGGCTGGGGCCAACGTCCTGACTTTC. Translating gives CASSLERQAGANVLTF.

CDR3 protein: CASSFHRDRGSPLHF. CDR3 DNA sequence: TGTGCCAGCAGTTTCCATCGGGACAGGGGTTCACCCCTCCACTTT. The chain employs TRBV27 and TRBJ1-6, with 10 bases lining up with TRBD1. V shed 3 bases and J 9 bases; nucleotides not matched to a gene: 5. The germline gives CDR1 MNHEY, CDR2 SMNVEV (reference sequence). This CDR3 has 15 residues.

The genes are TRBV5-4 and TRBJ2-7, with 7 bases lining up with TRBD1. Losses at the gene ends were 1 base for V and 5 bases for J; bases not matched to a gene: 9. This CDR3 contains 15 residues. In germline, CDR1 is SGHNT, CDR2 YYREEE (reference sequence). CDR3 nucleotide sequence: TGTGCCAGCAGCTTGAAAATTGGGACAGATAACGAGCAGTACTTC. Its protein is CASSLKIGTDNEQYF. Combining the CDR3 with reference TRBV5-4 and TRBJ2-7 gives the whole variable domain ETGVTQSPTHLIKTRGQQVTLRCSSQSGHNTVSWYQQALGQGPQFIFQYYREEENGRGNFPPRFSGLQFPNYSSELNVNALELDDSALYLCASSLKIGTDNEQYFGPGTRLTVT.

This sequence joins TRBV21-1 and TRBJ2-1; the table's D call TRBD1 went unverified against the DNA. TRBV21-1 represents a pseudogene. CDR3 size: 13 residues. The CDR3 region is CATGQELYNEQFF. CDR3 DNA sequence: TGTGCCACCGGACAGGAGCTATACAATGAGCAGTTCTTC.

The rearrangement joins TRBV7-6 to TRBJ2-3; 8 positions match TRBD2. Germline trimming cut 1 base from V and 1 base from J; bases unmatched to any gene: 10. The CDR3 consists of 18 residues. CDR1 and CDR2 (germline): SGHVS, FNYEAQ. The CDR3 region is CASSLGMGAGVRTDTQYF. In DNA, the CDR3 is TGTGCCAGCAGCTTAGGAATGGGAGCGGGGGTTCGCACAGATACGCAGTATTTT.

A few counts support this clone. The CDR3 DNA reads as TGTGCCAGCTCACCCTCGGCAGGGGGCTATGGCTACACCTTC. Translated, it gives CASSPSAGGYGYTF. V usage is TRBV18 and J usage is TRBJ1-2; 7 bases line up with TRBD1. Per the germline V gene, CDR1 is KGHSH and CDR2 is LQKENI. V was pared by 3 bases and J by 4 bases, with 5 bases of the junction left unmatched. The CDR3 spans 14 residues.

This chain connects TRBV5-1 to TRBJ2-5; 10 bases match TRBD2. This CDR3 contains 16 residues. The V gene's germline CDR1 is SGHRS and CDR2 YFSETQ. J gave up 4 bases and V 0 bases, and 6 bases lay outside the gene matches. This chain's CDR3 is CASSLGSGGAGETQYF. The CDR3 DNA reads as TGCGCCAGCAGCTTGGGGAGCGGGGGGGCCGGAGAGACCCAGTACTTC.

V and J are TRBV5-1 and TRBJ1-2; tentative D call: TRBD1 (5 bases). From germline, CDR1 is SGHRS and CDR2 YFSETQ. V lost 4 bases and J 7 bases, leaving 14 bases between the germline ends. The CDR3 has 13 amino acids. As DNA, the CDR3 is TGCGCCAGCAGCCCCACGGCCAGGGCTGGCTACACCTTC. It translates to CASSPTARAGYTF.